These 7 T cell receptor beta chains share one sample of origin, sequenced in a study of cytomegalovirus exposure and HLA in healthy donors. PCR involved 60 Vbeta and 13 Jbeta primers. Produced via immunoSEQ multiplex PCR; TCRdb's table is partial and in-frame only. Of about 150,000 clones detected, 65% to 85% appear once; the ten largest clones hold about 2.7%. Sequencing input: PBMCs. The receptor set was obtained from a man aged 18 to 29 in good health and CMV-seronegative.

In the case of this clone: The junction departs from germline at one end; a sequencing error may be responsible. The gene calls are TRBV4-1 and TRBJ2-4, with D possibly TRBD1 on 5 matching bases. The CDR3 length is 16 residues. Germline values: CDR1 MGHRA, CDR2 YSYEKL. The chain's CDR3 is CASSQGGGIAKNSQYF. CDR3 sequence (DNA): TGCGCCAGCAGCCAAGGGGGCGGAATAGCCAAAAACAGTCAGTACTTC.

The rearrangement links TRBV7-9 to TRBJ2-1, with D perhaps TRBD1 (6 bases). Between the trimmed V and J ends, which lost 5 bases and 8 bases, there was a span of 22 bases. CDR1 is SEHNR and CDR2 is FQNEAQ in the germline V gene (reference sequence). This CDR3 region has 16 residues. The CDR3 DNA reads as TGTGCCAGCAGCCCCCAGACAGGAAGTCAATCAGATGAGCAGTTCTTC. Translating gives CASSPQTGSQSDEQFF.

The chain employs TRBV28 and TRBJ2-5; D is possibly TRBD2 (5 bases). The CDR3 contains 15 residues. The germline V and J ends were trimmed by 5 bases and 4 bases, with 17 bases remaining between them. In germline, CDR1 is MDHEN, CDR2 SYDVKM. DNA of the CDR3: TGTGCCAGCAGTCGTCCGGTGGCAGGAGGAGAGACCCAGTACTTC. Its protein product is CASSRPVAGGETQYF.

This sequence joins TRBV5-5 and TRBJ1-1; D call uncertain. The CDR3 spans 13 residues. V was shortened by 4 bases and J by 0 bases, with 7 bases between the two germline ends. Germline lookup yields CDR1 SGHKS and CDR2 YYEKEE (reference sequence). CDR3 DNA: TGTGCCAGCAGCCCTCCGGTGAACACTGAAGCTTTCTTT. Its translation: CASSPPVNTEAFF.

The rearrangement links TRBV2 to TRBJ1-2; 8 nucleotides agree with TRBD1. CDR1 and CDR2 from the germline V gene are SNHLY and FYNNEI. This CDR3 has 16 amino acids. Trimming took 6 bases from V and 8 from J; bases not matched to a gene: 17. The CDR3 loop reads CASRRDSRTGLRGYTF. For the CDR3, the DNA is TGTGCCAGCAGACGGGATTCCCGGACAGGGTTGAGAGGCTACACCTTC.

The CDR3 region is CASSHARGQNNSPLHF. In nucleotides, the CDR3 is TGCGCCAGCAGCCACGCCAGGGGGCAGAATAATTCACCCCTCCACTTT. V is TRBV4-1 and J is TRBJ1-6, with TRBD1 matching 8 bases. With V trimmed by 3 bases and J by 5 bases, 6 bases remained unmatched. Germline V lookup: CDR1 MGHRA, CDR2 YSYEKL. The length of the CDR3 is 16 residues.

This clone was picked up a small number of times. CDR3 in DNA: TGTGCCAGCAGCCAAGACAGGAATCAAGCTTTCTTT. Protein sequence: CASSQDRNQAFF. The V and J genes are TRBV7-2 and TRBJ1-1; D may be TRBD1 (6 bases). There are 12 residues in the CDR3. Germline values: CDR1 SGHTA, CDR2 FQGNSA. Deletions cut 5 bases from V and 9 bases from J, with 13 bases between.